Listed here are 27 T cell receptor beta chains from one sample, sequenced in a study of T cells in Graves' hyperthyroidism and ophthalmopathy. TCR beta CDR3 sequences were amplified from RNA transcripts. Initially, a first-round RT-PCR of the TCR CDR3 employed the HTBI primer set. In TCRdb, the multiplex PCR reads were re-called with MiXCR into one record per CDR3 protein. The table lists hundreds of thousands of distinct CDR3 sequences, over 35% of them singletons. Sequenced sample: blood. These TCRs come from a man aged 18 to 30 with Graves' hyperthyroidism.

This rearrangement joins TRBV7-9 to TRBJ2-6; 8 bases agree with TRBD1. This CDR3 spans 18 amino acids. The germline gives CDR1 SEHNR, CDR2 FQNEAQ (reference sequence). Germline trimming cut 5 bases from V and 0 bases from J; bases unmatched to any gene: 9. The CDR3 bases are TGTGCCAGCAGCCCCCGGACAGGGTATCCCTCTGGGGCCAACGTCCTGACTTTC. It encodes CASSPRTGYPSGANVLTF. The full variable domain, completed using reference TRBV7-9 and TRBJ2-6, is DTGVSQNPRHKITKRGQNVTFRCDPISEHNRLYWYRQTLGQGPEFLTYFQNEAQLEKSRLLSDRFSAERPKGSFSTLEIQRTEQGDSAMYLCASSPRTGYPSGANVLTFGAGSRLTVL.

The chain combines TRBV20-1 with TRBJ2-7; TRBD1 might be the D (6 bases). The germline V gene has CDR1 DFQATT and CDR2 SNEGSKA (reference sequence). V was shortened by 4 bases and J by 4 bases, with 11 bases between the two germline ends. This CDR3 has 12 amino acids. The CDR3 DNA is TGCAGTGCTATATCGACAGGTTACGAGCAGTACTTC. Residues: CSAISTGYEQYF.

The chain uses TRBV6-1 and TRBJ1-5, with D possibly being TRBD1 (6 bases). The CDR3 consists of 18 residues. Germline loops: CDR1 MNHNS, CDR2 SASEGT. V gave up 6 bases and J gave up 0 bases, with 21 bases separating them. The CDR3 loop reads CASRPQGLRGYSNQPQHF. Here the CDR3 DNA reads TGTGCCAGCAGGCCTCAGGGGTTGAGGGGATATAGCAATCAGCCCCAGCATTTT.

This clonotype was counted ten times or more. The chain recombines TRBV24-1 with TRBJ2-7; 8 nucleotides match TRBD1. Germline lookup yields CDR1 KGHDR and CDR2 SFDVKD. The CDR3 is 15 residues long. The J segment lost 4 bases and the V segment lost 8 bases, leaving 12 bases of the junction unmatched. Here the CDR3 reads CATTRKDRGRYEQYF. CDR3 nucleotides: TGTGCCACCACACGGAAAGACAGGGGTCGTTACGAGCAGTACTTC.

The V call is TRBV11-2, the J call TRBJ2-5; TRBD1 matches 7 bases. CDR3 length: 15 amino acids. The J segment lost 5 bases and the V segment lost 3 bases, leaving 9 bases of the junction unmatched. Germline V CDR1 and CDR2: SGHAT, FQNNGV. The CDR3 coding sequence is TGTGCCAGCAGCTTCGTTGGGGACAGCCTGGAGACCCAGTACTTC. Translated, it gives CASSFVGDSLETQYF.

This clonotype was seen repeatedly, ten times or more. DNA for the CDR3: TGTGCCAGTAGTCCGACAGGGGACTACAGAGAAGCTTTCTTT. Protein: CASSPTGDYREAFF. This chain links TRBV19 with TRBJ1-1; 8 bases map to TRBD1. Trimming cost V 5 bases and J 8 bases; bases outside gene matches: 10. Germline CDR1 is LNHDA and CDR2 is SQIVND (reference sequence). The length of the CDR3 is 14 residues.

The chain links TRBV4-1 to TRBJ1-1, with 7 bases aligning to TRBD1. V lost 3 bases to trimming and J lost 5 bases; unmatched junction nucleotides: 3. CDR3 length: 13 residues. Germline V gene sequence: CDR1 MGHRA, CDR2 YSYEKL. CDR3 nucleotide sequence: TGCGCCAGCAGCCAGACAGGGCGGACTGAAGCTTTCTTT. Protein product: CASSQTGRTEAFF.

The chain couples TRBV9 to TRBJ2-2; 10 bases agree with TRBD2. The CDR3 covers 15 residues. Per germline, CDR1 SGDLS and CDR2 YYNGEE. V was clipped by 1 base and J by 7 bases; unmatched bases: 4. Here the CDR3 DNA reads TGTGCCAGCAGCGTAAGCGGGAGGGCCAGCGGGGAGCTGTTTTTT. Protein product: CASSVSGRASGELFF. Using reference TRBV9 and TRBJ2-2 for the parts outside the CDR3, the full variable domain is DSGVTQTPKHLITATGQRVTLRCSPRSGDLSVYWYQQSLDQGLQFLIQYYNGEERAKGNILERFSAQQFPDLHSELNLSSLELGDSALYFCASSVSGRASGELFFGEGSRLTVL.

This clonotype showed up many times. The chain uses TRBV2 and TRBJ1-3; 7 bases match TRBD1. The germline V gene has CDR1 SNHLY and CDR2 FYNNEI. The CDR3 length is 14 residues. The ends lost 6 bases at V and 3 bases at J; junction bases unmatched: 5. The CDR3 is CASSPGTVGNTIYF. The CDR3 DNA sequence: TGTGCCAGCAGCCCCGGGACAGTTGGAAACACCATATATTTT.

This clonotype appeared many times. The rearrangement joins TRBV10-3 to TRBJ1-5; 10 positions agree with TRBD1. CDR1 is ENHRY, CDR2 SYGVKD, per germline. The junction had 10 bases not matched to a gene; V was cut back by 5 bases and J by 3 bases. The CDR3 has 17 residues. CDR3 loop: CAISPGRTGGPNQPQHF. Written as DNA, the CDR3 is TGTGCCATCAGTCCGGGTAGGACAGGGGGGCCCAATCAGCCCCAGCATTTT.

The chain carries TRBV2 and TRBJ2-7; TRBD1 or TRBD2 may be the D gene (6 bases each). Between the trimmed V and J ends, which lost 6 bases and 6 bases, there was a span of 15 bases. Germline V gene lookup returns CDR1 SNHLY and CDR2 FYNNEI. The CDR3 has 13 amino acids. The CDR3 reads CASSQGGPLEQYF. The CDR3 region has the DNA TGTGCCAGCAGCCAAGGGGGGCCTCTCGAGCAGTACTTC.

As for this clonotype: A read error may account for a junction end that differs from germline. J is TRBJ1-2 and V is TRBV9; no definite D call. Germline V gene data show CDR1 as SGDLS and CDR2 as YYNGEE. The CDR3 sequence is 13 residues long. The CDR3 spells CASSLPLGDGYTF. CDR3 nucleotides: TGCGCCAGCAGCCTTCCACTTGGAGACGGCTACACCTTC.

The chain joins TRBV12-3 or TRBV12-4 to TRBJ2-5, with unresolved D. This CDR3 spans 14 amino acids. V was cut by 3 bases and J by 4 bases, with 12 bases left in between. The CDR3 here is CASSLSVSGETQYF. The CDR3, as DNA: TGTGCCAGCAGTTTGTCGGTCTCCGGAGAGACCCAGTACTTC.

The chain has TRBV12-3 or TRBV12-4 and TRBJ2-3; no firm D call. The CDR3 has 13 amino acids. With 7 bases removed from V and 6 bases from J, the gap between germline ends came to 14 bases. CDR3 bases: TGTGCCAGCACCCAAATACATGTGGATACGCAGTATTTT. Residues: CASTQIHVDTQYF.

The rearrangement links TRBV6-5 to TRBJ2-6; D gene unclear. CDR1 and CDR2 (germline): MNHEY, SVGAGI. The V gene lost 11 bases and the J gene lost 2 bases, with 10 bases spanning the gap. The CDR3 spans 13 residues. The CDR3, as DNA: TGTGCCTCGGAAGGCCCTGGGGCCAACGTCCTGACTTTC. It specifies CASEGPGANVLTF.

As concerns this clonotype: A much bigger clone sits one base away, suggesting this may be a read error. The rearrangement uses TRBV3-1 and TRBJ1-4, with D hard to call. CDR1 and CDR2 (germline): LGHDT, YNNKEL (reference sequence). The CDR3 runs 12 residues. Deletions cut 5 bases from V and 5 bases from J, with 6 bases between. DNA for the CDR3: TGTGCCAGCAGCTTAAACAATGAAAAACTGTTTTTT. Its translation: CASSLNNEKLFF.

This clonotype was recorded a few times. This chain connects TRBV9 to TRBJ1-6; 10 bases line up with TRBD1. From germline, CDR1 is SGDLS and CDR2 YYNGEE. The CDR3 length is 18 residues. Trimming at V came to 0 bases and at J to 6 bases, leaving 9 bases not matched to a gene. CDR3 sequence: CASSVVQVRDRGNSPLHF. The CDR3 DNA is TGTGCCAGCAGCGTAGTACAAGTGAGGGACAGGGGTAATTCACCCCTCCACTTT. Supplemented by reference TRBV9 and TRBJ1-6, the full variable domain reads DSGVTQTPKHLITATGQRVTLRCSPRSGDLSVYWYQQSLDQGLQFLIQYYNGEERAKGNILERFSAQQFPDLHSELNLSSLELGDSALYFCASSVVQVRDRGNSPLHFGNGTRLTVT.

The chain has TRBV6-6 and TRBJ1-5, with 11 bases aligning to TRBD1. The V and J ends lost 7 bases and 1 base, in that order; junction bases with no gene match: 6. CDR1 is MNHNY, CDR2 SVGAGI, per germline (reference sequence). The CDR3 runs 16 residues. CDR3 in DNA: TGTGCCAGCACTCGGACAGGGGGCCCGAGCAATCAGCCCCAGCATTTT. This translates into CASTRTGGPSNQPQHF.

This clonotype was seen a few times. The CDR3 bases are TGTGCCAGCAGCCCCACTCTAGCAGACGAGCAGTACTTC. Amino acid sequence: CASSPTLADEQYF. The chain is built from TRBV7-2 and TRBJ2-7; D perhaps matches TRBD2 (5 bases). This CDR3 region has 13 residues. Between the trimmed V and J ends, which lost 5 bases and 5 bases, there was a span of 13 bases. Germline V gene sequence: CDR1 SGHTA, CDR2 FQGNSA.

The chain carries TRBV20-1 and TRBJ1-6; the match to TRBD1 covers 10 bases. Per the germline V gene, CDR1 is DFQATT and CDR2 is SNEGSKA (reference sequence). The length of the CDR3 is 15 residues. The V segment lost 5 bases and the J segment 10 bases; nucleotides outside the gene matches: 11. CDR3 loop: CSAPLAGTGVSPLHF. As DNA, the CDR3 is TGCAGTGCTCCTCTGGCCGGGACAGGGGTATCACCCCTCCACTTT.

This clonotype turned up a few times. The junction shows a germline mismatch at one end, possibly a read error. This chain uses TRBV10-3 with TRBJ1-5, with TRBD1 matching 8 bases. Germline-derived CDR1 and CDR2 are ENHRY and SYGVKD. The CDR3 totals 12 residues. This CDR3 is CASSETGEPQHF. In DNA form, the CDR3 reads TGTGCCAGCAGTGAGACAGGGGAGCCCCAGCATTTT.

This chain connects TRBV9 to TRBJ2-5; TRBD1 matches at 7 bases. CDR1 is SGDLS, CDR2 YYNGEE, per germline. V lost 3 bases and J lost 2; bases outside the gene matches: 7. CDR3 length: 15 amino acids. The CDR3 here is CASSAGTAIQETQYF. CDR3 sequence (DNA): TGTGCCAGCAGCGCTGGGACAGCTATACAAGAGACCCAGTACTTC.

In its sample, this clonotype was seen a few times. V usage is TRBV6-5 and J usage is TRBJ2-7; perhaps TRBD1 as D (5 bases). Germline values: CDR1 MNHEY, CDR2 SVGAGI. The length of the CDR3 is 17 residues. V was pared by 4 bases and J by 0 bases, with 19 bases between. CDR3 coding DNA: TGTGCCAGCAGTTTCGCGGACACGGGCATCCACTCCTACGAGCAGTACTTC. This encodes CASSFADTGIHSYEQYF.

This clonotype was counted ten times or more. The chain is built from TRBV7-6 and TRBJ2-2, with 7 bases lining up with TRBD1. CDR1 is SGHVS and CDR2 is FNYEAQ in the germline V gene. CDR3 length: 15 amino acids. Trimming removed 3 bases from V and 3 bases from J; junction bases left unmatched: 4. CDR3: CASSLRQGDTGELFF. CDR3 in DNA: TGTGCCAGCAGCTTGAGGCAGGGGGACACCGGGGAGCTGTTTTTT.

This clonotype was found a few times. The chain joins TRBV2 to TRBJ2-7; D is unclear. Germline V gene data show CDR1 as SNHLY and CDR2 as FYNNEI. The CDR3 extends over 14 amino acids. The germline V and J ends were trimmed by 1 base and 0 bases, with 7 bases remaining between them. The CDR3 loop is CASSEGESSYEQYF. The CDR3 coding sequence is TGTGCCAGCAGTGAAGGAGAGAGCTCCTACGAGCAGTACTTC.

The chain combines TRBV7-2 with TRBJ2-2; 7 bases are shared with TRBD2. The V and J ends lost 4 bases and 5 bases, in that order; junction bases with no gene match: 4. The CDR3 consists of 14 residues. The germline V gene encodes CDR1 SGHTA and CDR2 FQGNSA. CDR3 in DNA: TGTGCCAGCAGCTCACTAGCGCAGACCGGGGAGCTGTTTTTT. This encodes CASSSLAQTGELFF.

The table lists this clonotype with many counts. This chain links TRBV10-3 with TRBJ2-5, with 8 bases fitting TRBD1. The CDR3 is 17 residues long. Germline V gene sequence: CDR1 ENHRY, CDR2 SYGVKD. V trimming: 0 bases; J trimming: 4 bases; junction bases outside the gene matches: 10. The CDR3 nucleotides read TGTGCCATCAGTGAGTCGATGGGCAGGGGGCGCCCAGAGACCCAGTACTTC. Its protein is CAISESMGRGRPETQYF.